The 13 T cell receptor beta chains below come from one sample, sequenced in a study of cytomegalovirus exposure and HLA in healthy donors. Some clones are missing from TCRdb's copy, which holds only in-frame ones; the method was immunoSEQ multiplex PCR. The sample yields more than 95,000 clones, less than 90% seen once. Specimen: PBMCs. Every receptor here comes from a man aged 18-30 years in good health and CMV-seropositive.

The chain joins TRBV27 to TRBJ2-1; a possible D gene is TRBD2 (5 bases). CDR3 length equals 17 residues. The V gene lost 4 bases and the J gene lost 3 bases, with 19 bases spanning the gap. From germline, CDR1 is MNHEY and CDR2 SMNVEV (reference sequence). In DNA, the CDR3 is TGTGCCAGCAGTTCCAACATGCGAGCGGCGTACTACAATGAGCAGTTCTTC. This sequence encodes CASSSNMRAAYYNEQFF.

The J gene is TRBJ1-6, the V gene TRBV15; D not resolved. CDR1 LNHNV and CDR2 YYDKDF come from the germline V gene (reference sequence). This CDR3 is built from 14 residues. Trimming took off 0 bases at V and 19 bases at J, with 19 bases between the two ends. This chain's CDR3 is CATSRDQSWADTHF. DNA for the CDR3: TGTGCCACCAGCAGAGATCAGTCGTGGGCCGATACTCACTTT.

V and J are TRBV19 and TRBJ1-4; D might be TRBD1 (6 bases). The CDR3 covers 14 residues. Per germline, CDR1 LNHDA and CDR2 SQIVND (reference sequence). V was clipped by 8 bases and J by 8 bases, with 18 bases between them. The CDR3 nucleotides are TGTGCCAGTGGAGGTCGCCGGGGGGCGGAAAAACTGTTTTTT. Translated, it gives CASGGRRGAEKLFF.

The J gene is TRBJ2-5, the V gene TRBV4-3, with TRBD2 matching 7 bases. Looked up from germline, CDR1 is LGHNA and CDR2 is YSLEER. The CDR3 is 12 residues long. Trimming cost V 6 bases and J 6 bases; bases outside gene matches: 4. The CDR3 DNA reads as TGCGCCAGCAGGGGAGGGAGGAAGACCCAGTACTTC. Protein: CASRGGRKTQYF.

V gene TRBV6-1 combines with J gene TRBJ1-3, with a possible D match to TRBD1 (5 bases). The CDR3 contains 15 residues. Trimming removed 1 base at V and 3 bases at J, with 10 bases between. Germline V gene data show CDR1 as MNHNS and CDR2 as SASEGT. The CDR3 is CASSEGGAYGNTIYF. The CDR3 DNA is TGTGCCAGCAGTGAAGGGGGCGCTTATGGAAACACCATATATTTT.

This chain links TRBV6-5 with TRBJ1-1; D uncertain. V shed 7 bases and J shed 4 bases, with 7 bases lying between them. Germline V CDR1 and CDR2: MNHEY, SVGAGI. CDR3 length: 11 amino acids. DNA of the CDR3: TGTGCCAGCACCCGGGGCACTGAAGCTTTCTTT. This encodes CASTRGTEAFF.

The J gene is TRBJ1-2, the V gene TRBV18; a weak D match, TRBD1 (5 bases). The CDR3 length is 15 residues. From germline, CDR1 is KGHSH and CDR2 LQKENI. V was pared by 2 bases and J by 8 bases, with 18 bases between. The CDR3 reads CASSPDIGAEDGYTF. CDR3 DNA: TGTGCCAGCTCACCAGACATTGGGGCGGAAGACGGCTACACCTTC.

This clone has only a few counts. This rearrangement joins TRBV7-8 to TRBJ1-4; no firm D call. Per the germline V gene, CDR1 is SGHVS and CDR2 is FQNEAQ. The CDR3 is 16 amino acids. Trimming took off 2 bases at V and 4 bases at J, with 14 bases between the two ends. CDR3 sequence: CASSLPPTAVNEKLFF. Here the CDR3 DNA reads TGTGCCAGCAGCTTACCGCCGACGGCGGTTAATGAAAAACTGTTTTTT.

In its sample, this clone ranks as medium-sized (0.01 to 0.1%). CDR3 sequence (DNA): TGTGCCAGCAGTGCCGCTGCAGGGGATAATTCACCCCTCCACTTT. Its protein is CASSAAAGDNSPLHF. This chain links TRBV6-1 with TRBJ1-6, with D possibly TRBD1 on 6 matching bases. Germline CDR1 reads MNHNS; CDR2 reads SASEGT. This CDR3 has 15 residues. The ends were cut back, 4 bases at V and 5 bases at J, with 12 bases in the middle.

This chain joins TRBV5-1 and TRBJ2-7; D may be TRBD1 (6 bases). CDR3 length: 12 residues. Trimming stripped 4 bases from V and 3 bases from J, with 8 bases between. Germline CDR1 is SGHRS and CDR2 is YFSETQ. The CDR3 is CASSPDSYEQYF. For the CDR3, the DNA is TGCGCCAGCAGCCCGGACAGCTACGAGCAGTACTTC.

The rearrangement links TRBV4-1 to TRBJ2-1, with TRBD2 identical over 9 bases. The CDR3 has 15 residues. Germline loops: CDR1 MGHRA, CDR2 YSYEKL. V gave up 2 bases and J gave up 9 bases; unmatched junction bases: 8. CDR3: CASSQSGGFGSEQFF. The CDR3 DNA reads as TGCGCCAGCAGCCAAAGCGGGGGGTTTGGTAGTGAGCAGTTCTTC.

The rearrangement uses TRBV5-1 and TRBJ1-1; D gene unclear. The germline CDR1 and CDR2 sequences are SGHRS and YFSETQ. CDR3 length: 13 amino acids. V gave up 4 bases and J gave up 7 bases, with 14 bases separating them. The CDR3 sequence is CASSLQDLGEAFF. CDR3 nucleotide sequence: TGCGCCAGCAGCCTGCAGGATCTGGGTGAAGCTTTCTTT.

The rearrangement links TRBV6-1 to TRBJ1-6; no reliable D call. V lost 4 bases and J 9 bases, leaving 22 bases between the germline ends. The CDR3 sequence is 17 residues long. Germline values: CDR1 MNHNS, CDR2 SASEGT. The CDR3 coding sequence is TGTGCCAGCAGTGTCGCCCAGCTGATAGGGCTAGCTTCACCCCTCCACTTT. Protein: CASSVAQLIGLASPLHF.